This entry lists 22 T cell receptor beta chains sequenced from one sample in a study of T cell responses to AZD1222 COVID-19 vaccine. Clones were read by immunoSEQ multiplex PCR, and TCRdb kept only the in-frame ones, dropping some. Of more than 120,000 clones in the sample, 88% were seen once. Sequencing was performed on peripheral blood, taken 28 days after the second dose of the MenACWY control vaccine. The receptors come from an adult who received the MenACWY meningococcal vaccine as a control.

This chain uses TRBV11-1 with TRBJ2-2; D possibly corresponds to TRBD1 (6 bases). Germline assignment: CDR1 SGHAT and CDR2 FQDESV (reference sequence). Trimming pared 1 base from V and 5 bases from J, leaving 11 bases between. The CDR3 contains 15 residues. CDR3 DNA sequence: TGTGCCAGCAGCTTAGAAACCAGGGGAACCGGGGAGCTGTTTTTT. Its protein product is CASSLETRGTGELFF.

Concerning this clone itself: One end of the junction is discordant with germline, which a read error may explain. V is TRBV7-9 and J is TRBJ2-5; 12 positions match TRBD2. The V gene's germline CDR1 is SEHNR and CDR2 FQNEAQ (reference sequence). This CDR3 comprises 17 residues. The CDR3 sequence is CASSFFSGTSGQEPQYF. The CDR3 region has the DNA TGTGCCAGCAGCTTTTTCTCCGGGACTAGCGGGCAAGAGCCCCAGTACTTC.

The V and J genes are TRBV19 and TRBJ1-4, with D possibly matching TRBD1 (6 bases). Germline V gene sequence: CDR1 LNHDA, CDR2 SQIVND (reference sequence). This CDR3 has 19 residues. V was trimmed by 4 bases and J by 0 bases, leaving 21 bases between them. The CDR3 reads CASSKQGLAAVATNEKLFF. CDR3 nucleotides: TGTGCCAGTAGTAAACAGGGTCTGGCCGCAGTTGCAACTAATGAAAAACTGTTTTTT.

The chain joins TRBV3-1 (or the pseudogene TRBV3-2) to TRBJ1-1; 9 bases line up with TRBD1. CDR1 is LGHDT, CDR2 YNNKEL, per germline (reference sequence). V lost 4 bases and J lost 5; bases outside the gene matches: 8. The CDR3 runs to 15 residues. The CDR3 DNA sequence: TGTGCCAGCAGCCCAACAGGGGGCGCGGGGACTGAAGCTTTCTTT. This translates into CASSPTGGAGTEAFF.

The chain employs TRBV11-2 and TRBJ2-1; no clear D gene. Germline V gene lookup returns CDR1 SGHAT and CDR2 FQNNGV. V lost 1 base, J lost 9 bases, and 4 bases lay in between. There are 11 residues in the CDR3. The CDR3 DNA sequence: TGTGCCAGCAGCTTAGGGACTGAGCAGTTCTTC. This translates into CASSLGTEQFF.

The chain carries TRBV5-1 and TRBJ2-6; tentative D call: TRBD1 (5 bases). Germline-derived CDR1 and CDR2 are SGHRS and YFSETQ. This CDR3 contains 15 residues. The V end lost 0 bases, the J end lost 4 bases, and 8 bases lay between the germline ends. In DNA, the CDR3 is TGCGCCAGCAGCTTGGAGGGGCTCGGGGCCAACGTCCTGACTTTC. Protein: CASSLEGLGANVLTF.

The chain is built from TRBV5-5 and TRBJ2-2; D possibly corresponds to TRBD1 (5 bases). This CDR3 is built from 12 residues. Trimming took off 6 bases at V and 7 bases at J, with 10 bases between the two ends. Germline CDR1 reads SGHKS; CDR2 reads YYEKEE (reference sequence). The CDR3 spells CASNLRDGELFF. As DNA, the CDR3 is TGTGCCAGCAACCTCAGGGACGGGGAGCTGTTTTTT.

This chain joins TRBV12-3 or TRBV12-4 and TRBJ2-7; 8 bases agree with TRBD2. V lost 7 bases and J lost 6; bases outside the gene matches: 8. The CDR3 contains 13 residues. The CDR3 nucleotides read TGTGCCAGCACAACGAGCGGGAGTCTCGAGCAGTACTTC. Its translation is CASTTSGSLEQYF.

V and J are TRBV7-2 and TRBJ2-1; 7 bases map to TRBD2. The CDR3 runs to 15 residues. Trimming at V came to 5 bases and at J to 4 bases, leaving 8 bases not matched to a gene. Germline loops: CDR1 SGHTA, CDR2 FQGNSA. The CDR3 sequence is CASSQRAGRYNEQFF. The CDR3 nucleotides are TGTGCCAGCAGCCAGAGAGCGGGAAGGTACAATGAGCAGTTCTTC.

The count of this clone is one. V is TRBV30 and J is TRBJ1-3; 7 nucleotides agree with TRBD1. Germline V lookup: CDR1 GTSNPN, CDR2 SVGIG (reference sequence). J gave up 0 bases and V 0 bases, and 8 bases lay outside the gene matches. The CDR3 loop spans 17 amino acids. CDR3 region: CAWSVPGQSYSGNTIYF. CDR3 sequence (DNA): TGTGCCTGGAGTGTCCCGGGACAGTCTTACTCTGGAAACACCATATATTTT.

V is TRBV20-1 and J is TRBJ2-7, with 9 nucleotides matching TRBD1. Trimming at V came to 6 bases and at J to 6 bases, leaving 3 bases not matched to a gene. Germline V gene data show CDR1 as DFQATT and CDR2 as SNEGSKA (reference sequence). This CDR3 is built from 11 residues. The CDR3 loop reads CSADRGPEQYF. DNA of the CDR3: TGCAGTGCGGACAGGGGTCCCGAGCAGTACTTC.

CDR3 DNA: TGTGCCAGCAGCCCTTCTAGGGGGGGGGCGGACACCGGGGAGCTGTTTTTT. This sequence encodes CASSPSRGGADTGELFF. The chain combines TRBV11-3 with TRBJ2-2; D might be TRBD2 (7 bases). There are 17 residues in the CDR3. The V and J ends lost 5 bases and 3 bases respectively, with 19 bases between them. CDR1 SGHNT and CDR2 YENEEA come from the germline V gene.

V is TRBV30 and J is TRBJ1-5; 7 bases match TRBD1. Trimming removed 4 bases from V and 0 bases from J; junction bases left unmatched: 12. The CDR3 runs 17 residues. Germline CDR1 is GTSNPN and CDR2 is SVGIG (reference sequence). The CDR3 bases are TGTGCCTGGATGGTGAGGGGGCGAGGGGATAGCAATCAGCCCCAGCATTTT. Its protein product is CAWMVRGRGDSNQPQHF.

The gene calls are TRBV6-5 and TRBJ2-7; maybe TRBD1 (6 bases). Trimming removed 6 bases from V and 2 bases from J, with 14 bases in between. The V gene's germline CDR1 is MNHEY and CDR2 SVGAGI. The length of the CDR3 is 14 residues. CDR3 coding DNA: TGTGCCAGCAGAACCACAGGGTTACCCTACGAGCAGTACTTC. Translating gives CASRTTGLPYEQYF.

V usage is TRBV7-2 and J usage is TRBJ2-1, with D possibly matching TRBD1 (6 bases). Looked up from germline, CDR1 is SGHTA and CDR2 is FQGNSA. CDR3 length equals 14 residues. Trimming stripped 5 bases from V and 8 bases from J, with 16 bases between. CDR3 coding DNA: TGTGCCAGCAGCCCCCAGGGGAGCGTGGATGAGCAGTTCTTC. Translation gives CASSPQGSVDEQFF. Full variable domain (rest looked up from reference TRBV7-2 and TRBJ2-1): GAGVSQSPSNKVTEKGKDVELRCDPISGHTALYWYRQSLGQGLEFLIYFQGNSAPDKSGLPSDRFSAERTGGSVSTLTIQRTQQEDSAVYLCASSPQGSVDEQFFGPGTRLTVL.

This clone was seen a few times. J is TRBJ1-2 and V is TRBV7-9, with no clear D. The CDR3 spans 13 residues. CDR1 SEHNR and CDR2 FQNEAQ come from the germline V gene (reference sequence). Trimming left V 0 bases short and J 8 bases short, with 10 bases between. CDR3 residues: CASSLALFRGYTF. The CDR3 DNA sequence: TGTGCCAGCAGCTTAGCTCTTTTTAGAGGCTACACCTTC.

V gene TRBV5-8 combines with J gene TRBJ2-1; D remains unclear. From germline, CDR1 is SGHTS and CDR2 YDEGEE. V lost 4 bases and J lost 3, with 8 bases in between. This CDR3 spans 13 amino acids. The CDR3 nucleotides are TGTGCCAGCAGCCCTGACAACTACAATGAGCAGTTCTTC. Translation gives CASSPDNYNEQFF.

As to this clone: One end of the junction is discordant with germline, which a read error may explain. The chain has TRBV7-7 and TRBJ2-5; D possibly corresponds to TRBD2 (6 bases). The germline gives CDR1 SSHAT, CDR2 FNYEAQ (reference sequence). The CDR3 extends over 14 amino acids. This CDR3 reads CASSLASASGTQYF. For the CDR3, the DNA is TGTGCTAGCAGCTTAGCTAGCGCCTCCGGGACCCAGTACTTC.

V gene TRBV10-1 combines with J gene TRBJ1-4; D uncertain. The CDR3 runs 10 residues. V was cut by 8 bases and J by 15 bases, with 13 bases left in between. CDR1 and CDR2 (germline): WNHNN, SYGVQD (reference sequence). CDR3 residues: CASPRGEMFF. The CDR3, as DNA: TGCGCCAGCCCTCGCGGGGAGATGTTTTTT.

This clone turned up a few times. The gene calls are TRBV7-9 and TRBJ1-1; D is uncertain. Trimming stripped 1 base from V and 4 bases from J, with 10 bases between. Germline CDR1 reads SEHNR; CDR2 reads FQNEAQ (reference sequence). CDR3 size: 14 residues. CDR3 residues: CASSLEGWGTEAFF. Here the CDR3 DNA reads TGTGCCAGCAGCTTAGAGGGTTGGGGCACTGAAGCTTTCTTT. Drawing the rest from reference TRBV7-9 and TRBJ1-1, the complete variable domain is DTGVSQNPRHKITKRGQNVTFRCDPISEHNRLYWYRQTLGQGPEFLTYFQNEAQLEKSRLLSDRFSAERPKGSFSTLEIQRTEQGDSAMYLCASSLEGWGTEAFFGQGTRLTVV.

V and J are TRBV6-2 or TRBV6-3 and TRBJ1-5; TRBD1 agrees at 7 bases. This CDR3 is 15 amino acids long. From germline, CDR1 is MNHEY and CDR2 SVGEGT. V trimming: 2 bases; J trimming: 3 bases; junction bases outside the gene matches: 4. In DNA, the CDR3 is TGTGCCAGCAGTTACCAGACAGGGAACAATCAGCCCCAGCATTTT. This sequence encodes CASSYQTGNNQPQHF.

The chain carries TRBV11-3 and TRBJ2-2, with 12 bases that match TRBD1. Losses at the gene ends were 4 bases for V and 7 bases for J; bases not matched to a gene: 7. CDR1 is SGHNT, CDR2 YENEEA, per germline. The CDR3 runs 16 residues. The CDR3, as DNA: TGTGCCAGCAGCTCAAGGGGACAGGGGGCAGGCGGGGAGCTGTTTTTT. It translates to CASSSRGQGAGGELFF.